Described below is a single T cell receptor beta chain sequence and its context. The sample belongs to a study of blood T cell repertoires in COVID-19. Authors' analysis steps: Reference gene primer amplification in the assay estimated nucleated cell counts. Here immunoSEQ multiplex PCR was the method, and the copy in TCRdb shows in-frame clones only, minus some. Clonal size and the V and J genes are those of that table, whereas D and trimming came from the DNA. Among approximately 70,000 clones listed, about 81% were seen once. The sequence was collected from a woman at least 80 years old with acute or convalescent COVID-19. Specimen: peripheral blood.

In DNA form, the CDR3 reads TGTGCCAGCAGTTACTCTAACAAACACACTGAAGCTTTCTTT. Encoded protein: CASSYSNKHTEAFF. V and J are TRBV6-6 and TRBJ1-1; D is unresolved. V was pared by 0 bases and J by 3 bases, with 8 bases between. The CDR3 covers 14 residues. Germline loops: CDR1 MNHNY, CDR2 SVGAGI (reference sequence).